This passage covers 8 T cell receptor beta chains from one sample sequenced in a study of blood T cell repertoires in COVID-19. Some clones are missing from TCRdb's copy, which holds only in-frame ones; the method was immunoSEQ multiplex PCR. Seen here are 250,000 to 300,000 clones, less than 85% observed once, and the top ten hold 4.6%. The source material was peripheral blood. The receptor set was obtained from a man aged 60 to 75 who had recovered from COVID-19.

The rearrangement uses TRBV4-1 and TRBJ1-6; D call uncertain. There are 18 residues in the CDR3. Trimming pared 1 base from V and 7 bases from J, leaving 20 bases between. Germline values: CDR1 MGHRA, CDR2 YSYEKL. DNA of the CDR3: TGCGCCAGCAGCCAAGCCATCTATACAGAGACACCGAATTCACCCCTCCACTTT. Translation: CASSQAIYTETPNSPLHF.

CDR3 in amino acids: CSASTGLAIGNEQFF. CDR3 sequence (DNA): TGCAGTGCTAGTACGGGACTAGCGATCGGCAATGAGCAGTTCTTC. J is TRBJ2-1 and V is TRBV20-1, with 10 bases identical to TRBD2. There are 15 residues in the CDR3. CDR1 and CDR2 from the germline V gene are DFQATT and SNEGSKA (reference sequence). V lost 3 bases, J lost 6 bases, and 8 bases stayed unmatched.

The CDR3, as DNA: TGTGCCAGCAGCGGACGGACAGGGGGTCCCGGGGAGCTGTTTTTT. This encodes CASSGRTGGPGELFF. This chain links TRBV14 with TRBJ2-2; 10 positions agree with TRBD1. CDR1 is SGHDN, CDR2 FVKESK, per germline. The CDR3 runs 15 residues. With 5 bases clipped from V and 6 bases from J, the junction kept 6 bases outside the gene matches.

For the CDR3, the DNA is TGTGCCAGCAAGGGACAGGGCGCCACTGAAGCTTTCTTT. Protein sequence: CASKGQGATEAFF. The chain couples TRBV27 to TRBJ1-1; TRBD1 matches at 9 bases. CDR1 is MNHEY and CDR2 is SMNVEV in the germline V gene (reference sequence). V lost 7 bases to trimming and J lost 4 bases; unmatched junction nucleotides: 4. The CDR3 totals 13 residues.

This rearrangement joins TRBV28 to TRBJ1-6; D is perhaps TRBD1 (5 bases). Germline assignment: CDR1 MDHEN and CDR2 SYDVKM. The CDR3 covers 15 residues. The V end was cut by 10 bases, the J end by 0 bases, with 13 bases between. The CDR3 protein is CATMGGSSYNSPLHF. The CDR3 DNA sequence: TGTGCCACCATGGGGGGGAGCTCCTATAATTCACCCCTCCACTTT.

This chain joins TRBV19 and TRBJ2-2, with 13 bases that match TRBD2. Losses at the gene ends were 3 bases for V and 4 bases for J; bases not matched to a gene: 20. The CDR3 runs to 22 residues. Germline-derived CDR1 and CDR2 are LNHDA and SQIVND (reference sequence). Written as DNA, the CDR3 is TGTGCCAGTAGTATTCCCCGGCAAGGGACTAGCGGGGCGAGGGGTAGCACCGGGGAGCTGTTTTTT. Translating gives CASSIPRQGTSGARGSTGELFF.

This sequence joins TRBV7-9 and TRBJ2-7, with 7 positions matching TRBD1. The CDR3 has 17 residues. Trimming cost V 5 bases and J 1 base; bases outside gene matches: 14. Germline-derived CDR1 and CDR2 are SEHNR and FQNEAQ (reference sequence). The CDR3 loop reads CASSNRSGTARSYEQYF. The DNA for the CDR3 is TGTGCCAGCAGCAACCGGTCCGGGACAGCGAGATCCTACGAGCAGTACTTC. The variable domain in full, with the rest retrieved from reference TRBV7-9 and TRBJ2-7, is DTGVSQNPRHKITKRGQNVTFRCDPISEHNRLYWYRQTLGQGPEFLTYFQNEAQLEKSRLLSDRFSAERPKGSFSTLEIQRTEQGDSAMYLCASSNRSGTARSYEQYFGPGTRLTVT.

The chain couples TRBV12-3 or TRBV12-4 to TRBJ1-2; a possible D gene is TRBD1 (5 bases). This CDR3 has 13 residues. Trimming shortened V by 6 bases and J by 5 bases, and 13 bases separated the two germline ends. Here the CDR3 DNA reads TGTGCCAGCAGCGTGGTCCGACAGTATGGCTACACCTTC. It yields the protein CASSVVRQYGYTF.